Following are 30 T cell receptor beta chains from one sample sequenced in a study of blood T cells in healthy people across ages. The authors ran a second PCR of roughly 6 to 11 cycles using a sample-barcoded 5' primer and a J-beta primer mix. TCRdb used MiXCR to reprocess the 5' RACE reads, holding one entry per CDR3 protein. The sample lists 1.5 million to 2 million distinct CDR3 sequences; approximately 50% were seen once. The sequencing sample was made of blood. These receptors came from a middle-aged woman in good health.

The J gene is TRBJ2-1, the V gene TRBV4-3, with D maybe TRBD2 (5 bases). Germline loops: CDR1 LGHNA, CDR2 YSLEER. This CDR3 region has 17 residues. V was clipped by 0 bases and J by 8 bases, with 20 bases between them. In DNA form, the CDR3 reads TGCGCCAGCAGCCAAGAGAGTGGACTCGTGGGCCTGTATGAGCAGTTCTTC. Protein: CASSQESGLVGLYEQFF.

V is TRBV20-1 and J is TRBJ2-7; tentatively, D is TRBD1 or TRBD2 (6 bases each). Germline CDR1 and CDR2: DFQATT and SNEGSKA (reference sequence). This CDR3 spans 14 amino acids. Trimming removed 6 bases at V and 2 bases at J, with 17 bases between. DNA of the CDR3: TGCAGTGCAACAGGGAGGTTTGGGGCCTACGAGCAGTACTTC. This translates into CSATGRFGAYEQYF.

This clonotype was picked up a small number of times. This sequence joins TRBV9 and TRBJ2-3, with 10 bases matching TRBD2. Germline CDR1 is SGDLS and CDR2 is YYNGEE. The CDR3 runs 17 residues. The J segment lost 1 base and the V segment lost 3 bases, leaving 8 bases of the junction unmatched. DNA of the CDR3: TGTGCCAGCAGCGCAAGGCTAGCGGGGGAGGGCACAGATACGCAGTATTTT. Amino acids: CASSARLAGEGTDTQYF.

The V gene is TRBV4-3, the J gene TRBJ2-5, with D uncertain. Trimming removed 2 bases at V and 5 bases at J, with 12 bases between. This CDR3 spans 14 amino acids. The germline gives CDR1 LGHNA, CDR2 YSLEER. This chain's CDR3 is CASSQYPKGETQYF. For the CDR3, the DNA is TGCGCCAGCAGCCAATACCCCAAAGGGGAGACCCAGTACTTC.

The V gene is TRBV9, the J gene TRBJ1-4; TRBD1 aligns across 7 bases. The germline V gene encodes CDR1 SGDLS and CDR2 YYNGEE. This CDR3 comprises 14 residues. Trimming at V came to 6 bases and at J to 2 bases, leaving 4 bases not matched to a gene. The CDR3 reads CASTQGETNEKLFF. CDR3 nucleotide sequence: TGTGCCAGCACCCAGGGGGAGACTAATGAAAAACTGTTTTTT.

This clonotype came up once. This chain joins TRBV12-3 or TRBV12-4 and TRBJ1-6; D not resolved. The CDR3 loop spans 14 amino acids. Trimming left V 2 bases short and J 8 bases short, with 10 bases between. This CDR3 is CASSLKQLHSPLHF. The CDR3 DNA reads TGTGCCAGCAGTTTAAAACAACTCCATTCACCCCTCCACTTT.

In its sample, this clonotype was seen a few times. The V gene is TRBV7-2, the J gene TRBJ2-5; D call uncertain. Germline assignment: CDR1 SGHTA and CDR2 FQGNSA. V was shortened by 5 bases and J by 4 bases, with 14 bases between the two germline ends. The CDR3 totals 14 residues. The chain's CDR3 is CASSPQKGSETQYF. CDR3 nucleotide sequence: TGTGCCAGCAGCCCCCAGAAGGGATCAGAGACCCAGTACTTC.

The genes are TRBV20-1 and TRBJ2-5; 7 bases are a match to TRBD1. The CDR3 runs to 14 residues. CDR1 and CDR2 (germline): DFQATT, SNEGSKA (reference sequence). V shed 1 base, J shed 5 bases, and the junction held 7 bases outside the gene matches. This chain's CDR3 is CSARVYRGGETQYF. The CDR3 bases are TGCAGTGCTAGAGTGTACAGGGGCGGGGAGACCCAGTACTTC.

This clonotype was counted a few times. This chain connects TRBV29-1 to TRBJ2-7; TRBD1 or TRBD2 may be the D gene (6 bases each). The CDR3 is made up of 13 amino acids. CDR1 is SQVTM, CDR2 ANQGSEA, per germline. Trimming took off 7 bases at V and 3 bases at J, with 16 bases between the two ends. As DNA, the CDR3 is TGCAGCGGCCGAGGGGGGTCCAACTACGAGCAGTACTTC. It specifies CSGRGGSNYEQYF.

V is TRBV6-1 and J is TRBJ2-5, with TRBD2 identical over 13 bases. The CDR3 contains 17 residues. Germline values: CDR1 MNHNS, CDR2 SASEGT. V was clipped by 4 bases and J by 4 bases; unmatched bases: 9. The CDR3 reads CASSGPTSGGAGETQYF. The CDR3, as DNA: TGTGCCAGCAGTGGCCCCACTAGCGGGGGGGCGGGAGAGACCCAGTACTTC.

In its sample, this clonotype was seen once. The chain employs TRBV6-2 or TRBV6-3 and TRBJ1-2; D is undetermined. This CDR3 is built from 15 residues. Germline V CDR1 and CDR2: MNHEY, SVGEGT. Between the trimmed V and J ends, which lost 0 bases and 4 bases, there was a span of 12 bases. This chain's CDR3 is CASSYSLYIGYGYTF. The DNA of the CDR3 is TGTGCCAGCAGTTACTCGCTTTACATCGGCTATGGCTACACCTTC.

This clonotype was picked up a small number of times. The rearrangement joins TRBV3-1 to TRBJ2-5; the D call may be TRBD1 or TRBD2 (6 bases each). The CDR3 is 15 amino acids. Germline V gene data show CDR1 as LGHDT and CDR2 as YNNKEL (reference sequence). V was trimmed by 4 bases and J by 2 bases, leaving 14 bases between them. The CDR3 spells CASSRWGALQETQYF. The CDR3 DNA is TGTGCCAGCAGCCGATGGGGGGCGCTTCAAGAGACCCAGTACTTC.

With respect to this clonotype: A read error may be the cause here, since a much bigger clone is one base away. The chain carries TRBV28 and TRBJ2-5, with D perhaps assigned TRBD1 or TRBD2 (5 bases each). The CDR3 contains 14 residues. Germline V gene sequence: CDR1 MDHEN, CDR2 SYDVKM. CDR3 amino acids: CASTSGRDQEAQYF. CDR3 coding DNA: TGTGCCAGCACCTCCGGCAGGGACCAAGAGGCCCAGTACTTC.

The CDR3 DNA reads as TGTGCCAGCAGCCCCCCGCCCCCCAGCTACAATGAGCAGTTCTTC. As protein: CASSPPPPSYNEQFF. This chain joins TRBV28 and TRBJ2-1, with D unclear. CDR1 MDHEN and CDR2 SYDVKM come from the germline V gene. The CDR3 spans 15 residues. The V end was cut by 6 bases, the J end by 3 bases, with 15 bases between.

The CDR3 DNA follows: TGTGCCAGCAGTGAAGCGCCGCTAGCGGTTTTCACAGATACGCAGTATTTT. Its protein is CASSEAPLAVFTDTQYF. The chain carries TRBV6-1 and TRBJ2-3, with TRBD2 identical over 7 bases. This CDR3 comprises 17 residues. V shed 0 bases and J 2 bases; nucleotides not matched to a gene: 8. The germline V gene encodes CDR1 MNHNS and CDR2 SASEGT.

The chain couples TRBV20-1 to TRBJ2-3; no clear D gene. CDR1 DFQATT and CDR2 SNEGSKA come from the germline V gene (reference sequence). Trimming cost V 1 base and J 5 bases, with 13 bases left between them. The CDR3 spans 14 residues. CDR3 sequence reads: CSARVVPALDTQYF. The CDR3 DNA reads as TGCAGTGCTAGAGTGGTACCGGCTTTAGATACGCAGTATTTT.

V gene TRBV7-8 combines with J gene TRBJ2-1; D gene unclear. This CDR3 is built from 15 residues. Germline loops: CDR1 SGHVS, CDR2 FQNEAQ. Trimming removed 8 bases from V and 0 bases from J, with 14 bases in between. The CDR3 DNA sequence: TGTGCCAGCGGAACGAGACAAAGCTCCTACAATGAGCAGTTCTTC. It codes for CASGTRQSSYNEQFF.

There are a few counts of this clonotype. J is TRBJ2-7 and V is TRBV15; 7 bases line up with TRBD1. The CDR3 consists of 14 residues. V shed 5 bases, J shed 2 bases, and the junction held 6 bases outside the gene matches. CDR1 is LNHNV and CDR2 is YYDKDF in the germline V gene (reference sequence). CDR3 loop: CATSGRQGPYEQYF. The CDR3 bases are TGTGCCACCAGCGGCCGACAGGGACCCTACGAGCAGTACTTC.

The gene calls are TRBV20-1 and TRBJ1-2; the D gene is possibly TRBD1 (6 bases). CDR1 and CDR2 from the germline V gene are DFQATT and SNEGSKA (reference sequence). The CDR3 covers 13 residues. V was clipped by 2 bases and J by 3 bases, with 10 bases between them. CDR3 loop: CSARPDSHYGYTF. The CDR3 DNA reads TGCAGTGCTAGACCGGACAGTCACTATGGCTACACCTTC.

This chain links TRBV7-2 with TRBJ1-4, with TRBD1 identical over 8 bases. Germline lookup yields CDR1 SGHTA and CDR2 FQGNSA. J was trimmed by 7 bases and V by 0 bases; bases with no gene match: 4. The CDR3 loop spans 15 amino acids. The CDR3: CASSLAYRGAEKLFF. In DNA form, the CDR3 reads TGTGCCAGCAGCTTAGCCTACAGGGGGGCTGAAAAACTGTTTTTT. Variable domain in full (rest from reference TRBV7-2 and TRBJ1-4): GAGVSQSPSNKVTEKGKDVELRCDPISGHTALYWYRQSLGQGLEFLIYFQGNSAPDKSGLPSDRFSAERTGGSVSTLTIQRTQQEDSAVYLCASSLAYRGAEKLFFGSGTQLSVL.

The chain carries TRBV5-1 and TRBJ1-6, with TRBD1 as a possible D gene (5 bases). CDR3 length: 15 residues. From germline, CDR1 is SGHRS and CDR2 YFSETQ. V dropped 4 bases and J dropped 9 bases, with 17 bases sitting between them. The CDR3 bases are TGCGCCAGCAGCGTGGACACCATTCTCATTTCACCCCTCCACTTT. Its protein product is CASSVDTILISPLHF. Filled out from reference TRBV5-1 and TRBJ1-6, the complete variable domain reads KAGVTQTPRYLIKTRGQQVTLSCSPISGHRSVSWYQQTPGQGLQFLFEYFSETQRNKGNFPGRFSGRQFSNSRSEMNVSTLELGDSALYLCASSVDTILISPLHFGNGTRLTVT.

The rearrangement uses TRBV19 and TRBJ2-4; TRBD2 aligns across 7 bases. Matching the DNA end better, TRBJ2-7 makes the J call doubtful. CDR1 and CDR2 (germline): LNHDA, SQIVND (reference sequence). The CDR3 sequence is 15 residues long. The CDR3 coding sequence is TGTGCCAGTAGTATAGCTTTCGAGCGGGACTACGAGCAGTACTTC. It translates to CASSIAFERDYEQYF.

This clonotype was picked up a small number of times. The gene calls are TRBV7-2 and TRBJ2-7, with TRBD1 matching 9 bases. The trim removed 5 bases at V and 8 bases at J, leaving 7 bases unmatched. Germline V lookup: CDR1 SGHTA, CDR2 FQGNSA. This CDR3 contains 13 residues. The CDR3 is CASSHRQGGQQYF. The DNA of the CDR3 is TGTGCCAGCAGCCACCGACAGGGGGGTCAGCAGTACTTC.

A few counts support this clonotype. For the CDR3, the DNA is TGCGCCAGCAGCGTGGGACAAGTGTCCTACGAGCAGTACTTC. Amino acid sequence: CASSVGQVSYEQYF. This chain connects TRBV5-1 to TRBJ2-7, with D possibly being TRBD1 (6 bases). V lost 4 bases to trimming and J lost 1 base, with 12 bases between them. This CDR3 spans 14 amino acids. The germline V gene encodes CDR1 SGHRS and CDR2 YFSETQ.

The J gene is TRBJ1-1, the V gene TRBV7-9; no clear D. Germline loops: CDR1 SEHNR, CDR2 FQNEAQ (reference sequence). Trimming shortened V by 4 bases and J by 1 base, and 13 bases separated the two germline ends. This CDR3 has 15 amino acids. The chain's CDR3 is CASSSTILGNTEAFF. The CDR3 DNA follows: TGTGCCAGCAGCTCAACGATTTTGGGGAACACTGAAGCTTTCTTT.

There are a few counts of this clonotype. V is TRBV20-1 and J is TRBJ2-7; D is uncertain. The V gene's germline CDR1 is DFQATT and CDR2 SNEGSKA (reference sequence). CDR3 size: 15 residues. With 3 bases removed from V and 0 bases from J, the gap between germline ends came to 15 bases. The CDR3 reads CSARVLAGNSYEQYF. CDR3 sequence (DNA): TGCAGTGCTAGGGTCTTGGCCGGAAACTCCTACGAGCAGTACTTC.

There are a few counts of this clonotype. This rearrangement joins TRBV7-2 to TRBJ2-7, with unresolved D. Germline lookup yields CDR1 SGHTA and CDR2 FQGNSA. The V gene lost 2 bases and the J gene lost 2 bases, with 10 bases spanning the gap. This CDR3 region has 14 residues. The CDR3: CASSLSHTAYEQYF. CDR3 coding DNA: TGTGCCAGCAGCTTAAGTCATACGGCCTACGAGCAGTACTTC.

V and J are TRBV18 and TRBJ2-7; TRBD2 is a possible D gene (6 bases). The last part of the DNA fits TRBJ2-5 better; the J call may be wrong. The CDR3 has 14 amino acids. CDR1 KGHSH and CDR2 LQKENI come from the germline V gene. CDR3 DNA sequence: TGTGCCAGCTCACCAAGCTCCGGGAGTGAGACCCAGTACTTC. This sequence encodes CASSPSSGSETQYF.

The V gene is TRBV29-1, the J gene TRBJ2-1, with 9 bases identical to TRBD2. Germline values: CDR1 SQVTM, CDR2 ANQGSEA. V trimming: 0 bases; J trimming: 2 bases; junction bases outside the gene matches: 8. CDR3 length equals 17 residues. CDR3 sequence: CSVEDLGGGGAYNEQFF. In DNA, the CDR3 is TGCAGCGTTGAAGATCTTGGGGGCGGGGGGGCCTACAATGAGCAGTTCTTC.

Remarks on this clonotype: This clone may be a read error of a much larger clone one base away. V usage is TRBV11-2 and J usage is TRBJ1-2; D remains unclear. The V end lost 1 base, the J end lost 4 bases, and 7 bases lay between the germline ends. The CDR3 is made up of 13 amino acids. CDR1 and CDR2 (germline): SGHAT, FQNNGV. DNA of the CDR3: TGTGCCAGCAGCTTAGGGACGATCTATGGCTACACCTTC. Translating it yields CASSLGTIYGYTF.